This entry lists 25 T cell receptor beta chains sequenced from one sample in a study of cytomegalovirus exposure and HLA in healthy donors. The PCR was carried out with 60 Vbeta primers and 13 Jbeta primers. TCRdb's copy holds only in-frame clones and misses some; the assay was immunoSEQ multiplex PCR. The table has 100,000 or so clones, over 12% seen once. Material: PBMCs. These receptors originate from a female donor in good health and CMV-seronegative.

This clone was counted a few times. The chain's CDR3 is CASGPTGTPDQPQHF. The DNA of the CDR3 is TGTGCTAGTGGGCCCACCGGGACACCGGATCAGCCCCAGCATTTT. The V gene is TRBV12-5, the J gene TRBJ1-5; the D gene is possibly TRBD1 (6 bases). Germline CDR1 is LGHNT and CDR2 is FRNRAP. The length of the CDR3 is 15 residues. The V end was cut by 6 bases, the J end by 5 bases, with 17 bases between.

This sequence joins TRBV12-2 and TRBJ1-2. TRBV12-2 constitutes a pseudogene. There are 14 residues in the CDR3. CDR3 bases: TGTGCAAGTCGCTTAGGGGGGGGCTGGTATGGCTACACCTTC. Translating gives CASRLGGGWYGYTF.

This rearrangement joins TRBV25-1 to TRBJ1-2; D gene uncertain. Trimming cost V 6 bases and J 5 bases, with 13 bases left between them. CDR3 length: 13 amino acids. Looked up from germline, CDR1 is MGHDK and CDR2 is SYGVNS. The CDR3 region is CASSPDGKYGYTF. The DNA of the CDR3 is TGTGCCAGCAGCCCGGACGGGAAATATGGCTACACCTTC.

This clone has more than one count but fewer than ten. The rearrangement links TRBV5-4 to TRBJ2-7; TRBD2 aligns across 8 bases. The CDR3 is made up of 15 amino acids. The V segment lost 0 bases and the J segment 2 bases; nucleotides outside the gene matches: 4. Germline V gene data show CDR1 as SGHNT and CDR2 as YYREEE (reference sequence). The CDR3 spells CASSLASGFTYEQYF. For the CDR3, the DNA is TGTGCCAGCAGCTTGGCTAGCGGGTTTACCTACGAGCAGTACTTC.

This chain joins TRBV7-2 and TRBJ2-5; 11 nucleotides line up with TRBD2. This CDR3 is 15 amino acids long. V lost 3 bases and J lost 3; bases outside the gene matches: 3. Germline lookup yields CDR1 SGHTA and CDR2 FQGNSA. CDR3 DNA: TGTGCCAGCAGCTTGGCTAGCGGGAGGAAAGAGACCCAGTACTTC. Protein product: CASSLASGRKETQYF.

V gene TRBV13 combines with J gene TRBJ2-1; tentatively, D is TRBD1 (5 bases). This CDR3 is 13 amino acids long. Trimming left V 5 bases short and J 8 bases short, with 13 bases between. Per the germline V gene, CDR1 is PRHDT and CDR2 is FYEKMQ (reference sequence). The CDR3 region is CASSLRVRDEQFF. CDR3 DNA: TGTGCCAGCAGCCTCAGGGTCCGTGATGAGCAGTTCTTC.

This chain links TRBV9 with TRBJ2-7, with 8 bases matching TRBD2. The V gene's germline CDR1 is SGDLS and CDR2 YYNGEE. This CDR3 comprises 15 residues. J was trimmed by 5 bases and V by 0 bases; bases with no gene match: 7. In DNA form, the CDR3 reads TGTGCCAGCAGCGTAGCTACTAGCGGTCCCCACGAGCAGTACTTC. It yields the protein CASSVATSGPHEQYF.

This chain uses TRBV7-2 with TRBJ2-7; maybe TRBD2 (6 bases). With 0 bases removed from V and 6 bases from J, the gap between germline ends came to 9 bases. Per germline, CDR1 SGHTA and CDR2 FQGNSA. This CDR3 region has 13 residues. CDR3 sequence reads: CASSLAGLREQYF. CDR3 in DNA: TGTGCCAGCAGCTTAGCGGGACTCCGCGAGCAGTACTTC.

The chain is built from TRBV5-4 and TRBJ1-6; perhaps TRBD1 as D (6 bases). This CDR3 is 13 amino acids long. Germline CDR1 reads SGHNT; CDR2 reads YYREEE (reference sequence). V was pared by 0 bases and J by 11 bases, with 9 bases between. This CDR3 is CASSLGTEPPLHF. The CDR3 nucleotides are TGTGCCAGCAGCTTGGGGACAGAACCACCCCTCCACTTT.

This clone was detected a few times. The rearrangement links TRBV28 to TRBJ1-5, with TRBD1 matching 8 bases. The length of the CDR3 is 14 residues. Germline CDR1 reads MDHEN; CDR2 reads SYDVKM. V lost 4 bases to trimming and J lost 4 bases; unmatched junction nucleotides: 3. CDR3 protein: CASSSTGGNQPQHF. As DNA, the CDR3 is TGTGCCAGCAGTTCCACAGGGGGGAATCAGCCCCAGCATTTT.

The CDR3 DNA is TGTGCCAGCCGCGGCGGGGGGGGGTATGGCTACACCTTC. Amino acids: CASRGGGGYGYTF. J is TRBJ1-2 and V is TRBV28, with D possibly matching TRBD1 (5 bases). CDR3 size: 13 residues. V was pared by 8 bases and J by 5 bases, with 15 bases between. Germline V gene sequence: CDR1 MDHEN, CDR2 SYDVKM.

The sample holds a few counts of this clone. This sequence joins TRBV7-6 and TRBJ1-1; 7 bases match TRBD1. This CDR3 is built from 14 residues. J lost 5 bases, V lost 4 bases, and 7 bases had no gene match. The germline CDR1 and CDR2 sequences are SGHVS and FNYEAQ. The CDR3 nucleotides are TGTGCCAGCAGCTCCGACAGGGTAGGGACTGAAGCTTTCTTT. Translating it yields CASSSDRVGTEAFF.

This clone was counted a few times. The genes are TRBV7-9 and TRBJ1-2; D uncertain. There are 15 residues in the CDR3. From germline, CDR1 is SEHNR and CDR2 FQNEAQ (reference sequence). With 6 bases removed from V and 2 bases from J, the gap between germline ends came to 16 bases. CDR3 nucleotides: TGTGCCAGCAGTCCCCCGGAGAGCAACAACTATGGCTACACCTTC. Protein product: CASSPPESNNYGYTF.

This chain uses TRBV7-8 with TRBJ1-5, with 7 bases identical to TRBD1. V trimming: 2 bases; J trimming: 2 bases; junction bases outside the gene matches: 3. The CDR3 has 15 residues. Per germline, CDR1 SGHVS and CDR2 FQNEAQ. CDR3 DNA sequence: TGTGCCAGCAGCTTAAACAGGGGAGGCAATCAGCCCCAGCATTTT. It specifies CASSLNRGGNQPQHF.

The chain has TRBV30 and TRBJ2-1; possibly TRBD1 for D (6 bases). This CDR3 spans 14 amino acids. V was shortened by 3 bases and J by 4 bases, with 13 bases between the two germline ends. Germline V gene data show CDR1 as GTSNPN and CDR2 as SVGIG (reference sequence). The CDR3 bases are TGTGCCTGGAGCGTTAAAACAGGGTACAATGAGCAGTTCTTC. This translates into CAWSVKTGYNEQFF.

The chain has TRBV7-9 and TRBJ1-5, with D tentatively TRBD1 (6 bases). V lost 2 bases and J 7 bases, leaving 6 bases between the germline ends. Germline V gives CDR1 SEHNR, CDR2 FQNEAQ (reference sequence). This CDR3 is 12 amino acids long. Here the CDR3 DNA reads TGTGCCAGCAGCTTAAGGGGGCAGCCCCAGCATTTT. It encodes CASSLRGQPQHF.

This clone has just a few counts. CDR3 region: CASSLGLVGTGNTIYF. The DNA for the CDR3 is TGTGCCAGCAGCTTAGGCCTAGTTGGAACCGGAAACACCATATATTTT. This chain connects TRBV7-8 to TRBJ1-3; no reliable D call. Trimming pared 1 base from V and 4 bases from J, leaving 14 bases between. This CDR3 is built from 16 residues. Looked up from germline, CDR1 is SGHVS and CDR2 is FQNEAQ.

This clone was seen a few times. This chain connects TRBV10-3 to TRBJ2-3; D gene unclear. Germline CDR1 reads ENHRY; CDR2 reads SYGVKD. The CDR3 is made up of 11 amino acids. The V end was cut by 5 bases, the J end by 4 bases, with 4 bases between. The chain's CDR3 is CAISPADTQYF. In DNA, the CDR3 is TGTGCCATCAGTCCGGCAGATACGCAGTATTTT.

This clone occurred a few times. The genes are TRBV19 and TRBJ2-7, with 7 bases fitting TRBD1. The length of the CDR3 is 14 residues. V trimming: 9 bases; J trimming: 0 bases; junction bases outside the gene matches: 8. Germline CDR1 and CDR2: LNHDA and SQIVND (reference sequence). The CDR3 region is CASRRDRNSYEQYF. As DNA, the CDR3 is TGTGCCAGCCGCCGGGACAGAAACTCCTACGAGCAGTACTTC.

This chain joins TRBV9 and TRBJ1-6; a weak D match, TRBD1 (5 bases). V was shortened by 2 bases and J by 5 bases, with 11 bases between the two germline ends. CDR3 length: 15 residues. Germline assignment: CDR1 SGDLS and CDR2 YYNGEE. CDR3 nucleotide sequence: TGTGCCAGCAGCGTTACCGGGACTGATAATTCACCCCTCCACTTT. Translating it yields CASSVTGTDNSPLHF.

This chain uses TRBV12-5 with TRBJ1-1, with D perhaps TRBD1 (5 bases). This CDR3 comprises 13 residues. Trimming cost V 7 bases and J 5 bases, with 14 bases left between them. Germline CDR1 is LGHNT and CDR2 is FRNRAP. The CDR3 sequence: CASAEGPKTEAFF. As DNA, the CDR3 is TGTGCTAGTGCGGAGGGGCCGAAGACTGAAGCTTTCTTT.

This clone appeared a few times. V usage is TRBV29-1 and J usage is TRBJ1-1; no definite D call. Per the germline V gene, CDR1 is SQVTM and CDR2 is ANQGSEA. V lost 4 bases and J 2 bases, leaving 8 bases between the germline ends. The CDR3 covers 12 residues. This CDR3 reads CSVGDTNTEAFF. In DNA form, the CDR3 reads TGCAGCGTTGGAGACACTAACACTGAAGCTTTCTTT.

This chain links TRBV7-3 with TRBJ2-5; TRBD2 aligns across 13 bases. The CDR3 runs to 18 residues. Looked up from germline, CDR1 is SGHTA and CDR2 is FQGTGA. V lost 5 bases, J lost 5 bases, and 14 bases stayed unmatched. As DNA, the CDR3 is TGTGCCAGCAGCACAAAAACCTGGACTAGCGGGAGATCTGAGACCCAGTACTTC. This encodes CASSTKTWTSGRSETQYF.

This clone was counted a few times. The V and J genes are TRBV13 and TRBJ2-7; D gene unclear. Trimming cost V 0 bases and J 3 bases, with 9 bases left between them. The germline V gene has CDR1 PRHDT and CDR2 FYEKMQ (reference sequence). This CDR3 is 14 amino acids long. As DNA, the CDR3 is TGTGCCAGCAGCTTAGGAGCCACCCTCTACGAGCAGTACTTC. It yields the protein CASSLGATLYEQYF.

This chain connects TRBV5-1 to TRBJ2-7, with 7 bases matching TRBD1. CDR1 is SGHRS and CDR2 is YFSETQ in the germline V gene. Trimming removed 0 bases from V and 4 bases from J; junction bases left unmatched: 7. This CDR3 has 15 residues. CDR3 DNA sequence: TGCGCCAGCAGCTTGGCCGGGGCAGGGGGATACGAGCAGTACTTC. This encodes CASSLAGAGGYEQYF.